These 28 T cell receptor beta chains were all obtained from the same sample, sequenced in a study of blood T cell repertoires in COVID-19. Clones were sequenced by immunoSEQ multiplex PCR, and TCRdb holds only the in-frame ones, with some missing. Of 250,000 to 300,000 clones listed, approximately 85% were seen once; the top ten hold more than 4.5%. Sequencing was carried out using peripheral blood. The receptor source for this set is a man between 45 and 60 years old with active or convalescent COVID-19.

This chain uses TRBV28 with TRBJ1-1, with D uncertain. Trimming removed 3 bases at V and 1 base at J, with 12 bases between. Germline values: CDR1 MDHEN, CDR2 SYDVKM. The CDR3 consists of 15 residues. CDR3 DNA: TGTGCCAGCAGTTTGAAGACACGACCGAACACTGAAGCTTTCTTT. Translation gives CASSLKTRPNTEAFF.

The CDR3 DNA follows: TGTGCCAGCAGTGTCCACAGCACCTACGAGCAGTACTTC. This encodes CASSVHSTYEQYF. The chain combines TRBV2 with TRBJ2-7; no clear D. This CDR3 has 13 residues. Germline V lookup: CDR1 SNHLY, CDR2 FYNNEI. Trimming took 4 bases from V and 2 from J, leaving 9 bases between them.

The chain uses TRBV7-9 and TRBJ1-4, with 7 positions matching TRBD1. After removal of 4 bases from V and 8 bases from J, the junction contained 7 bases not matched to a gene. The germline V gene has CDR1 SEHNR and CDR2 FQNEAQ (reference sequence). CDR3 size: 14 residues. The CDR3 coding sequence is TGTGCCAGCAGCTCAGCTAGGGGACAGGAAAAACTGTTTTTT. Its translation: CASSSARGQEKLFF.

V gene TRBV7-9 combines with J gene TRBJ1-4; a weak D match, TRBD1 (5 bases). V was cut by 4 bases and J by 8 bases, with 20 bases left in between. Germline CDR1 is SEHNR and CDR2 is FQNEAQ (reference sequence). The CDR3 consists of 16 residues. CDR3 in amino acids: CASSSTTGGLNEKLFF. The CDR3 nucleotides read TGTGCCAGCAGCTCAACAACTGGGGGGTTGAACGAAAAACTGTTTTTT.

This chain links TRBV12-3 or TRBV12-4 with TRBJ2-7, with 9 bases matching TRBD1. CDR3 size: 12 residues. With V trimmed by 8 bases and J by 5 bases, 4 bases remained unmatched. The CDR3 here is CASRDRVNEQYF. CDR3 DNA sequence: TGTGCCAGCCGGGACAGGGTAAACGAGCAGTACTTC.

The chain joins TRBV5-1 to TRBJ2-7; TRBD2 agrees at 7 bases. Per germline, CDR1 SGHRS and CDR2 YFSETQ. V shed 0 bases and J 2 bases; nucleotides not matched to a gene: 11. This CDR3 has 17 amino acids. CDR3: CASSLDSTGGAAYEQYF. DNA for the CDR3: TGCGCCAGCAGCTTGGACTCAACGGGGGGTGCCGCCTACGAGCAGTACTTC.

The chain links TRBV10-3 to TRBJ2-1; the D is unclear. Germline CDR1 reads ENHRY; CDR2 reads SYGVKD. This CDR3 contains 13 residues. V was pared by 10 bases and J by 1 base, with 11 bases between. Here the CDR3 reads CATSLTSYNEQFF. CDR3 coding DNA: TGTGCCACCAGCCTGACATCCTACAATGAGCAGTTCTTC.

V is TRBV5-1 and J is TRBJ2-7, with TRBD1 matching 11 bases. This CDR3 is built from 14 residues. Unmatched junction bases numbered 7, after V lost 5 bases and J lost 6 bases. Germline-derived CDR1 and CDR2 are SGHRS and YFSETQ. The CDR3 region has the DNA TGCGCCAGCAGTTCCGGACAGGGGGCCCGCGAGCAGTACTTC. Its protein is CASSSGQGAREQYF.

This chain connects TRBV3-1 (or the pseudogene TRBV3-2) to TRBJ2-1; 7 bases align to TRBD2. This CDR3 has 12 residues. V shed 7 bases and J 13 bases; nucleotides not matched to a gene: 10. Looked up from germline, CDR1 is LGHDT and CDR2 is YNNKEL (reference sequence). The CDR3 bases are TGTGCCAGCACTACAGGCGGGGGTATACAGTTCTTC. Protein: CASTTGGGIQFF.

The V and J genes are TRBV27 and TRBJ1-5; D unclear. Trimming left V 3 bases short and J 9 bases short, with 9 bases between. CDR1 is MNHEY, CDR2 SMNVEV, per germline (reference sequence). This CDR3 contains 12 residues. The CDR3 DNA reads as TGTGCCAGCAGTTTGGGTGGCGGGCCCCAGCATTTT. As protein: CASSLGGGPQHF.

This sequence joins TRBV5-8 and TRBJ2-7; D might be TRBD1 (6 bases). The V end lost 7 bases, the J end lost 1 base, and 12 bases lay between the germline ends. Germline values: CDR1 SGHTS, CDR2 YDEGEE. The CDR3 totals 13 residues. The CDR3 reads CASRDQGSYEQYF. In DNA form, the CDR3 reads TGTGCCAGCCGGGACCAGGGGTCCTACGAGCAGTACTTC.

This chain connects TRBV27 to TRBJ2-1; tentatively, D is TRBD1 (6 bases). Germline V gene data show CDR1 as MNHEY and CDR2 as SMNVEV (reference sequence). The V gene lost 6 bases and the J gene lost 7 bases, with 19 bases spanning the gap. The CDR3 has 15 amino acids. The CDR3 spells CASRGADLRLNEQFF. DNA of the CDR3: TGTGCCAGCAGGGGGGCTGACCTTAGGTTGAATGAGCAGTTCTTC.

The V call is TRBV3-1 (or the pseudogene TRBV3-2), the J call TRBJ2-7; D is possibly TRBD1 (5 bases). Trimming removed 4 bases from V and 2 bases from J, with 12 bases in between. Looked up from germline, CDR1 is LGHDT and CDR2 is YNNKEL (reference sequence). The CDR3 contains 14 residues. The DNA for the CDR3 is TGTGCCAGCAGCCTCTCGGCAGGGACCTACGAGCAGTACTTC. This encodes CASSLSAGTYEQYF.

The chain combines TRBV18 with TRBJ1-2; D gene ambiguous. The CDR3 runs 14 residues. CDR1 KGHSH and CDR2 LQKENI come from the germline V gene. Trimming removed 3 bases at V and 4 bases at J, with 12 bases between. The CDR3 loop reads CASSPSQQTYGYTF. CDR3 in DNA: TGTGCCAGCTCACCTAGCCAGCAGACCTATGGCTACACCTTC.

This clone occurred a few times. The CDR3 DNA sequence: TGTGCCAGCAAGGAAGAGGTAGTGGAGACCCAGTACTTC. It specifies CASKEEVVETQYF. V gene TRBV2 combines with J gene TRBJ2-5, with D unresolved. V lost 7 bases and J 5 bases, leaving 14 bases between the germline ends. Per germline, CDR1 SNHLY and CDR2 FYNNEI. This CDR3 region has 13 residues.

The CDR3 loop is CASSILGLAGAWGTGELFF. The CDR3 DNA follows: TGTGCCAGTAGTATTTTGGGCCTAGCGGGAGCATGGGGCACCGGGGAGCTGTTTTTT. V and J are TRBV19 and TRBJ2-2; 10 bases agree with TRBD2. This CDR3 comprises 19 residues. In germline, CDR1 is LNHDA, CDR2 SQIVND (reference sequence). J gave up 4 bases and V 3 bases, and 14 bases lay outside the gene matches.

This chain joins TRBV10-3 and TRBJ2-6, with 13 bases fitting TRBD2. Germline V gene sequence: CDR1 ENHRY, CDR2 SYGVKD. J gave up 4 bases and V 2 bases, and 11 bases lay outside the gene matches. This CDR3 is built from 20 residues. The CDR3 bases are TGTGCCATCAGTGAGACCCCGGGACTAGCGGGAACGTCAGGGGCCAACGTCCTGACTTTC. It encodes CAISETPGLAGTSGANVLTF.

This clone was seen only a few times. Other DNA sequences of this sample code for an identical CDR3. The chain has TRBV27 and TRBJ2-1; 13 nucleotides match TRBD2. V lost 4 bases to trimming and J lost 5 bases; unmatched junction nucleotides: 5. The CDR3 is made up of 16 amino acids. CDR1 is MNHEY and CDR2 is SMNVEV in the germline V gene (reference sequence). The CDR3 loop is CASSSPTSGRNNEQFF. The CDR3 bases are TGTGCCAGCAGTTCGCCGACTAGCGGGAGGAACAATGAGCAGTTCTTC.

The CDR3 loop is CASSQRTSGSTGELFF. CDR3 DNA sequence: TGTGCCAGCAGCCAACGGACTAGCGGGAGCACCGGGGAGCTGTTTTTT. The J gene is TRBJ2-2, the V gene TRBV3-1 (or the pseudogene TRBV3-2); 13 nucleotides agree with TRBD2. Germline trimming cut 2 bases from V and 4 bases from J; bases unmatched to any gene: 1. The CDR3 consists of 16 residues. Germline assignment: CDR1 LGHDT and CDR2 YNNKEL (reference sequence).

The chain combines TRBV18 with TRBJ1-1; D is unresolved. Per germline, CDR1 KGHSH and CDR2 LQKENI. The CDR3 is 13 amino acids. V shed 3 bases and J shed 1 base, with 6 bases lying between them. Here the CDR3 reads CASSPFRNTEAFF. The CDR3 coding sequence is TGTGCCAGCTCACCCTTCAGGAACACTGAAGCTTTCTTT.

The V gene is TRBV11-2, the J gene TRBJ2-7; 12 positions match TRBD2. The V segment lost 2 bases and the J segment 7 bases; nucleotides outside the gene matches: 6. The CDR3 has 15 residues. CDR1 is SGHAT, CDR2 FQNNGV, per germline. CDR3 sequence: CASSLLAGGPGEQYF. CDR3 in DNA: TGTGCCAGCAGCTTACTAGCGGGAGGGCCGGGGGAGCAGTACTTC. The complete variable domain, with remaining parts taken from reference TRBV11-2 and TRBJ2-7, reads EAGVAQSPRYKIIEKRQSVAFWCNPISGHATLYWYQQILGQGPKLLIQFQNNGVVDDSQLPKDRFSAERLKGVDSTLKIQPAKLEDSAVYLCASSLLAGGPGEQYFGPGTRLTVT.

The genes are TRBV4-3 and TRBJ1-5; 7 bases are shared with TRBD1. Germline V gene data show CDR1 as LGHNA and CDR2 as YSLEER. The CDR3 extends over 17 amino acids. The junction had 9 bases not matched to a gene; V was cut back by 4 bases and J by 0 bases. The CDR3 nucleotides read TGCGCCAGCAGCCCCGGACCCGGGACAGATAGCAATCAGCCCCAGCATTTT. It is translated as CASSPGPGTDSNQPQHF.

The chain has TRBV13 and TRBJ2-1; TRBD2 matches at 8 bases. Per germline, CDR1 PRHDT and CDR2 FYEKMQ (reference sequence). This CDR3 has 17 amino acids. Trimming took 4 bases from V and 2 from J; bases not matched to a gene: 10. The CDR3 spells CASSSPGTRGAYNEQFF. In DNA, the CDR3 is TGTGCCAGCAGCTCGCCCGGGACTAGGGGGGCCTACAATGAGCAGTTCTTC.

V is TRBV7-9 and J is TRBJ2-1; 11 bases are shared with TRBD1. The ends lost 0 bases at V and 10 bases at J; junction bases unmatched: 2. Per germline, CDR1 SEHNR and CDR2 FQNEAQ (reference sequence). The CDR3 runs to 14 residues. For the CDR3, the DNA is TGTGCCAGCAGCTTAGCCGGACAGGGGGCCGAGCAGTTCTTC. This encodes CASSLAGQGAEQFF.

V and J are TRBV4-3 and TRBJ1-2, with a weak D call TRBD1 (5 bases). Germline CDR1 reads LGHNA; CDR2 reads YSLEER. Deletions cut 1 base from V and 4 bases from J, with 7 bases between. The CDR3 runs to 13 residues. This CDR3 is CASSQARGYGYTF. CDR3 coding DNA: TGCGCCAGCAGCCAAGCTAGGGGCTATGGCTACACCTTC.

The J gene is TRBJ2-3, the V gene TRBV4-1; TRBD1 is a possible D gene (5 bases). Germline assignment: CDR1 MGHRA and CDR2 YSYEKL. V lost 1 base and J 5 bases, leaving 10 bases between the germline ends. This CDR3 comprises 14 residues. The CDR3 DNA reads TGCGCCAGCAGCCAAGTAGGGGTTCGAGATACGCAGTATTTT. Protein: CASSQVGVRDTQYF.

A remark on this clone: Other DNA sequences in the same sample also yield this CDR3. The chain joins TRBV7-9 to TRBJ2-3; tentatively, D is TRBD2 (5 bases). Trimming stripped 4 bases from V and 0 bases from J, with 5 bases between. The CDR3 runs to 13 residues. CDR1 and CDR2 (germline): SEHNR, FQNEAQ (reference sequence). The DNA of the CDR3 is TGTGCCAGCAGCTCGGGGAGCACAGATACGCAGTATTTT. Its translation: CASSSGSTDTQYF.

This clone was recorded once. J is TRBJ2-7 and V is TRBV18; TRBD2 matches 12 bases. The CDR3 covers 15 residues. Trimming at V came to 3 bases and at J to 2 bases, leaving 2 bases not matched to a gene. Germline V gene sequence: CDR1 KGHSH, CDR2 LQKENI. CDR3 bases: TGTGCCAGCTCACCCAGGACTAGCGGGGCCTACGAGCAGTACTTC. Translated, it gives CASSPRTSGAYEQYF.